This T cell receptor beta chain was identified during a study of blood T cell repertoires in COVID-19. Across the whole study: The study drew acute and convalescent COVID-19 samples from the United States, Italy and Spain. The cDNA or gDNA used as material had been derived from T cells, B-cell-depleted T cells, or PBMCs.

The CDR3 consists of 16 residues. Germline CDR1 SGHVS, CDR2 FQNEAQ. The trim removed 2 bases at V and 0 bases at J, leaving 5 bases unmatched. Per the original methods: Amplification with reference gene primers provided the estimates of nucleated cell counts. TCRdb keeps only in-frame clones here, not all; method: immunoSEQ multiplex PCR. The DNA gave D and trimming, while V, J and clone size come from that table. This table holds 200,000 or so clones, roughly 80% found once. In Seattle, patients joined the study during active infection and were tracked longitudinally. This rearrangement joins TRBV7-8 to TRBJ2-7, with 9 nucleotides matching TRBD2. This TCR came from a woman over 75 with COVID-19, enrolled during active disease. Sequencing was carried out using peripheral blood. This CDR3 is CASSLTASGDSYEQYF. CDR3 DNA sequence: TGTGCCAGCAGCTTAACTGCTAGCGGGGACTCCTACGAGCAGTACTTC. The full variable domain, its missing parts supplied by reference TRBV7-8 and TRBJ2-7, is GAGVSQSPRYKVAKRGQDVALRCDPISGHVSLFWYQQALGQGPEFLTYFQNEAQLDKSGLPSDRFFAERPEGSVSTLKIQRTQQEDSAVYLCASSLTASGDSYEQYFGPGTRLTVT.